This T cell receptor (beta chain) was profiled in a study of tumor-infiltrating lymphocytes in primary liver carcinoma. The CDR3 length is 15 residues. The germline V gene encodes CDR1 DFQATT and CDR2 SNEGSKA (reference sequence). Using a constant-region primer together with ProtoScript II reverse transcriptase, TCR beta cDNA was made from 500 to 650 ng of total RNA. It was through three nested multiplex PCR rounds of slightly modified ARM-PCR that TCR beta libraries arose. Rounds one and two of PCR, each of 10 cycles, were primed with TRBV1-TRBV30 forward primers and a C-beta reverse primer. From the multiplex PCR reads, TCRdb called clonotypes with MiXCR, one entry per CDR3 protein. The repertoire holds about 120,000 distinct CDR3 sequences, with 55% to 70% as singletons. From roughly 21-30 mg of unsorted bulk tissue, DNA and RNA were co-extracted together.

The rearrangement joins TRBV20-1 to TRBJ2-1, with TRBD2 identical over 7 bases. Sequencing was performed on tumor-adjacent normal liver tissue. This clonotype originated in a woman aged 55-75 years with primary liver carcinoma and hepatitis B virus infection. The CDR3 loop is CIAHVLAISYNEQFF. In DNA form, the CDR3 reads TGCATTGCACATGTACTAGCGATTAGCTACAATGAGCAGTTCTTC.